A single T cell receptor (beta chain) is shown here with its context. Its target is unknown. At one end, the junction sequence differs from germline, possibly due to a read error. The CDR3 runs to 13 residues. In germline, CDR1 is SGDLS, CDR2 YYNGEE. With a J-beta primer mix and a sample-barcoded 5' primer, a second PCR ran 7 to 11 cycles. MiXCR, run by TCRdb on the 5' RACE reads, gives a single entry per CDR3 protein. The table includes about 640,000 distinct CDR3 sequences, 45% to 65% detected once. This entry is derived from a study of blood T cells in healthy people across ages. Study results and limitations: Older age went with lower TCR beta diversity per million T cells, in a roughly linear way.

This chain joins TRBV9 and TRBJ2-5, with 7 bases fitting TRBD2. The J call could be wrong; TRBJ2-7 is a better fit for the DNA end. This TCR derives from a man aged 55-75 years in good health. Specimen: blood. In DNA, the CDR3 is TGTGCCGGCAGCTCTGGGGAGGGATACGAGCAGTACTTC. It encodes CAGSSGEGYEQYF.